This T cell receptor (beta chain) was sequenced during a study of blood T cell repertoires in COVID-19. The data were produced by immunoSEQ multiplex PCR, yet TCRdb's version contains in-frame clones alone and is incomplete. The sample carries about 280,000 clones, around 90% recorded once. The sequence was obtained from a man aged 18 to 30 with active or convalescent COVID-19. Material: peripheral blood.

The CDR3 sequence is CASSLAREIYGYTF. The CDR3 DNA sequence: TGTGCCAGCAGCTTGGCGCGGGAAATCTATGGCTACACCTTC. The rearrangement uses TRBV5-4 and TRBJ1-2; D is undetermined. Germline-derived CDR1 and CDR2 are SGHNT and YYREEE (reference sequence). V was trimmed by 0 bases and J by 4 bases, leaving 10 bases between them. The CDR3 sequence is 14 residues long.